The 4 T cell receptor beta chains in this list originate from one sample, sequenced in a study of spatial heterogeneity in lung cancer (dated by TCRdb to the late 2010s). Libraries were constructed by 5' RACE. The sequencer listed for this sample is NextSeq 500. The public reads were quality trimmed at Q25 with fastp and then assembled into clones with MiXCR by TCRdb, keeping productive beta chains. Each CDR3 protein appears once, grouped with its most common genes and DNA. For this sample the table gives thousands of distinct CDR3 sequences, of which less than 4% were detected only once. About 12% of the sample is taken by the ten largest. Overall study outcomes, separate from this receptor: The tumor nonsynonymous mutation count correlated with the number of expanded alpha and beta TCRs within the tumor.

The time point tag for this specimen amounts to: sample taken at primary tumor resection. These TCRs' antigens remain unknown. Sequencing used lung tumor tissue, obtained at surgery. All receptors derive from a female donor with early-stage non-small cell lung cancer.

In its sample, this clonotype is medium-sized. The gene calls are TRBV7-9 and TRBJ2-3; unclear D gene. V was cut by 5 bases and J by 2 bases, with 17 bases left in between. CDR1 is SEHNR and CDR2 is FQNEAQ in the germline V gene (reference sequence). The CDR3 has 16 residues. CDR3 sequence reads: CASSRDLVLITDTQYF. The CDR3 bases are TGTGCCAGCAGCCGAGATCTAGTACTAATCACAGATACGCAGTATTTT.

V gene TRBV7-9 combines with J gene TRBJ2-1, with 10 bases aligning to TRBD2. The CDR3 consists of 14 residues. Losses at the gene ends were 6 bases for V and 8 bases for J; bases not matched to a gene: 7. The germline gives CDR1 SEHNR, CDR2 FQNEAQ (reference sequence). The DNA for the CDR3 is TGTGCCAGCAGAACTAGCGGGGCGGTCGATGAGCAGTTCTTC. This codes for CASRTSGAVDEQFF.

This clonotype is classed as medium-sized. This rearrangement joins TRBV29-1 to TRBJ1-1, with D possibly TRBD1 on 6 matching bases. V gave up 5 bases and J gave up 3 bases, with 10 bases separating them. This CDR3 region has 12 residues. Germline lookup yields CDR1 SQVTM and CDR2 ANQGSEA. The CDR3: CSVNRADTEAFF. The CDR3, as DNA: TGCAGCGTTAACAGGGCCGACACTGAAGCTTTCTTT.

This clonotype is labeled medium-sized. The V call is TRBV30, the J call TRBJ2-1, with a weak D call TRBD1 (7 bases). The length of the CDR3 is 16 residues. CDR1 and CDR2 from the germline V gene are GTSNPN and SVGIG (reference sequence). Trimming stripped 0 bases from V and 8 bases from J, with 20 bases between. Here the CDR3 reads CAWSVPAGGGGDEQFF. In DNA form, the CDR3 reads TGTGCCTGGAGTGTACCGGCAGGAGGAGGGGGCGATGAGCAGTTCTTC.